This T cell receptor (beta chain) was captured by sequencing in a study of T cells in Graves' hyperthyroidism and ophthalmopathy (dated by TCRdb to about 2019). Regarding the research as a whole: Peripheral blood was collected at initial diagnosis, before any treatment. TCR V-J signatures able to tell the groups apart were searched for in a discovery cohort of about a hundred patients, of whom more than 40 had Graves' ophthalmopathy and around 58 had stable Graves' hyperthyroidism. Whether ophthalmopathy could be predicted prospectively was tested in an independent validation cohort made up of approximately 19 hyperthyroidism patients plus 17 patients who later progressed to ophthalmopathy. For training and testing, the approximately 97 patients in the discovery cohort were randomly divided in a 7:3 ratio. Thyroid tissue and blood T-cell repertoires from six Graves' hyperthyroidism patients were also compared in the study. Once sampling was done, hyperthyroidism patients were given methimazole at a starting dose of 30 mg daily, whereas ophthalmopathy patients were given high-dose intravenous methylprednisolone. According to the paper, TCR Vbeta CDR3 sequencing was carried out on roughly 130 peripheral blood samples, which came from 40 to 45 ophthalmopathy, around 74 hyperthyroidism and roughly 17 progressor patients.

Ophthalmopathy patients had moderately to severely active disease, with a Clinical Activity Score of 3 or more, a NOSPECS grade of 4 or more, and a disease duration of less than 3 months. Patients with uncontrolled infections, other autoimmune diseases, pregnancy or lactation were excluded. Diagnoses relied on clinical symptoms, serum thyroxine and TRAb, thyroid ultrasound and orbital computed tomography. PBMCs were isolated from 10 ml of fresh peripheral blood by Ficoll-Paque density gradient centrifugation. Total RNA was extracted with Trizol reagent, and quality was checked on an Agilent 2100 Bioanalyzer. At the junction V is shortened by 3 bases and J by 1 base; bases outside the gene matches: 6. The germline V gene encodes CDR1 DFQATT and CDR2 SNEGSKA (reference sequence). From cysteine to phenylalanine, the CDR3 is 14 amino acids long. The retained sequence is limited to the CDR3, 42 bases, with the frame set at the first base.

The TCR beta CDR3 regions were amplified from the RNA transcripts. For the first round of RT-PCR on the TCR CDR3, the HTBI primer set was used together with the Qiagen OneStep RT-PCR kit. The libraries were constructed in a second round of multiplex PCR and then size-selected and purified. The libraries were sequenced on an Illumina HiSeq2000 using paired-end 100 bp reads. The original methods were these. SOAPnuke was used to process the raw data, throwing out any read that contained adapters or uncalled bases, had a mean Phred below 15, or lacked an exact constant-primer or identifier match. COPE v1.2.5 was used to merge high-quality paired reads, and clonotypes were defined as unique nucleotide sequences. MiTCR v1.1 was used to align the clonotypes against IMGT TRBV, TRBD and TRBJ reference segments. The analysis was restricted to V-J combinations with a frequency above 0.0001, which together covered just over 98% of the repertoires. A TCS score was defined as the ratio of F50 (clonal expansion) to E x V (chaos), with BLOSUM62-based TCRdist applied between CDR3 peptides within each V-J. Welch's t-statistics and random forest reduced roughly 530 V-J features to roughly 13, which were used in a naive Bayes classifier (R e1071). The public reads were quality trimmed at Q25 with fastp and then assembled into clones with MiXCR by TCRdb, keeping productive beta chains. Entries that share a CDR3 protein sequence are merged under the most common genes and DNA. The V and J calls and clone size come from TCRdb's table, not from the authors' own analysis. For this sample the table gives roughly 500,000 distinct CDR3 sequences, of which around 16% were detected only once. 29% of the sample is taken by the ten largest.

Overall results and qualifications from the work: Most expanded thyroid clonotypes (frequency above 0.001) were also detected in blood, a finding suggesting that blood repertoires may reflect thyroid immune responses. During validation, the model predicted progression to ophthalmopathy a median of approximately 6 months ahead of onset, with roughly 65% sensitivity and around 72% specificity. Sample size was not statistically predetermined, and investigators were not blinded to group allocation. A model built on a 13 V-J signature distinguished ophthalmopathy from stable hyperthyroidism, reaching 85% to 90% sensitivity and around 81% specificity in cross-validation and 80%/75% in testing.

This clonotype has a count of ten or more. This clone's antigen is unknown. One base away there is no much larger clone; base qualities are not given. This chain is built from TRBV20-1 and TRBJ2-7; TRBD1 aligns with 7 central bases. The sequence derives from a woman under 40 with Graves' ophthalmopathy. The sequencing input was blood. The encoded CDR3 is CSARARQGSYEQYF. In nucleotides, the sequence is TGCAGTGCTAGGGCCCGACAGGGTTCCTACGAGCAGTACTTC.